Given below is one T cell receptor (beta chain) in context. TCRbeta library preparation incorporated unique molecular identifiers. MiXCR was run by TCRdb on the PCR reads, yielding one entry per CDR3 protein. Among around 270,000 distinct CDR3 sequences listed, about 9.4% were seen once. The sample originates from a study of T-cell reconstitution after alpha-beta-depleted transplantation in children. The ends were cut back, 1 base at V and 1 base at J, with 16 bases in the middle. The germline CDR1 and CDR2 sequences are KGHSH and LQKENI. This CDR3 has 17 amino acids. The clonotype comes from a boy in the first two years of life with acute myeloid leukemia, due to receive a stem cell transplant. The V gene is TRBV18, the J gene TRBJ2-5; possible D gene TRBD2, 5 bases. Here the sequenced sample was PBMCs, taken before TCRalphabeta/CD19-depleted stem cell transplant. CDR3 sequence reads: CASSPQSAVAPQETQYF. DNA of the CDR3: TGTGCCAGCTCACCACAGTCAGCGGTAGCCCCCCAAGAGACCCAGTACTTC. The complete variable domain, with remaining parts taken from reference TRBV18 and TRBJ2-5, reads NAGVMQNPRHLVRRRGQEARLRCSPMKGHSHVYWYRQLPEEGLKFMVYLQKENIIDESGMPKERFSAEFPKEGPSILRIQQVVRGDSAAYFCASSPQSAVAPQETQYFGPGTRLLVL.